The present T cell receptor beta chain was sequenced within a study of blood T cell repertoires in COVID-19. Across the study: COVID-19 samples collected from the United States, Italy and Spain covered acute and convalescent phases. Sources were T cells, B-cell-depleted T cells, or PBMCs; the material itself was cDNA or gDNA.

From germline, CDR1 is SNHLY and CDR2 FYNNEI. This CDR3 has 16 residues. Trimming at V came to 7 bases and at J to 4 bases, leaving 12 bases not matched to a gene. In the original workflow: Counts of nucleated cells, estimated from reference gene primer amplification, were obtained. Method: immunoSEQ multiplex PCR; TCRdb's copy keeps in-frame clones and lacks some. V and J calls and clone size are as listed in that table; D and trimming were resolved from the DNA. The sample holds about 210,000 clones, approximately 85% seen once. This TCR derives from a woman between 45 and 65 years old with active or convalescent COVID-19. The J gene is TRBJ1-2, the V gene TRBV2; 10 positions match TRBD1. Sequencing input: peripheral blood. CDR3 nucleotides: TGTGCCAGCACCCAAGGCGGGACAGGGGTCGGCTATGGCTACACCTTC. It is translated as CASTQGGTGVGYGYTF.